This record looks at one TCR beta chain sequence and its context. The antigen remains undetermined. This record comes from a study of cytomegalovirus exposure and HLA in healthy donors. About the research overall: Some 87 million unique TCRs from HLA-typed donors were held in an early release of data.

Trimming stripped 9 bases from V and 0 bases from J, with 20 bases between. The CDR3 is 16 amino acids. Germline V gene data show CDR1 as SGHNT and CDR2 as YYREEE (reference sequence). Researchers ran the PCR with 60 Vbeta and 13 Jbeta primers. The data were produced by immunoSEQ multiplex PCR, yet TCRdb's version contains in-frame clones alone and is incomplete. The repertoire holds approximately 150,000 clones, with around 80% as singletons. General study results and limits: Relative to the approximately 670-donor mean, N-insertions were reportedly fewer in an Asian-associated ancestry cluster in a later analysis. The majority of CMV-associated TCR beta chains were reported as apparently HLA-restricted in a later analysis. The authors reported that TCR beta sequences could predict HLA-A and HLA-B alleles. These predictions were accurate for most subjects in the first cohort.

The V call is TRBV5-4, the J call TRBJ2-3; the D gene is possibly TRBD2 (5 bases). This TCR came from a middle-aged woman in good health and CMV-seronegative. The sample comprised PBMCs. The CDR3 DNA sequence: TGTGCCACCGCCGAAGAACCAGCGGAAAGCACAGATACGCAGTATTTT. The encoded protein is CATAEEPAESTDTQYF.